The TCR beta chain described here comes from a study of shared clonotypes between healthy human individuals. Comments on this clone: The identical CDR3 is also encoded by other nucleotide sequences in the sample.

Germline V lookup: CDR1 SGDLS, CDR2 YYNGEE. Trimming left V 0 bases short and J 5 bases short, with 8 bases between. This CDR3 is 13 amino acids long. The repertoire was sequenced with immunoSEQ multiplex PCR; TCRdb's copy has only in-frame clones and lacks some. In the table there are about 2.3 million clones, 80% to 95% of which are singletons. J is TRBJ2-5 and V is TRBV9, with D perhaps TRBD1 (5 bases). This TCR was sampled from a man between 18 and 35 years old in good health. Some clones in this sample may be carry-over from other donors' samples. Sequencing used naive CD4+ T cells from PBMCs. As for subset: CD45RA+ positively selected. The CDR3 here is CASSVGPGETQYF. DNA of the CDR3: TGTGCCAGCAGCGTAGGCCCAGGGGAGACCCAGTACTTC.